These 31 T cell receptor beta chains came from one sample sequenced in a study of T cell responses to AZD1222 COVID-19 vaccine. The assay was immunoSEQ multiplex PCR, and TCRdb's table has in-frame clones only and misses some. Here the sample spans more than 150,000 clones, about 93% being singletons. Sequenced material: peripheral blood, taken on day 0 of AZD1222 vaccination. These receptors were obtained from an adult in good health.

The CDR3 nucleotides read TGTGCCAGCAGTCACAACCCCGACGAGCAGTACTTC. It translates to CASSHNPDEQYF. V usage is TRBV27 and J usage is TRBJ2-7; D remains ambiguous. The germline V gene encodes CDR1 MNHEY and CDR2 SMNVEV (reference sequence). This CDR3 region has 12 residues. Deletions cut 5 bases from V and 5 bases from J, with 10 bases between.

The V call is TRBV7-6, the J call TRBJ1-3; TRBD1 might be the D (5 bases). CDR3 length equals 16 residues. Trimming stripped 1 base from V and 1 base from J, with 11 bases between. CDR1 is SGHVS and CDR2 is FNYEAQ in the germline V gene. For the CDR3, the DNA is TGTGCCAGCAGCTTAGGGACTCCAGGGTCTGGAAACACCATATATTTT. It encodes CASSLGTPGSGNTIYF.

This clone came up once. V is TRBV5-1 and J is TRBJ2-7; 10 nucleotides align to TRBD2. The CDR3 extends over 14 amino acids. Trimming removed 9 bases from V and 6 bases from J; junction bases left unmatched: 12. The germline gives CDR1 SGHRS, CDR2 YFSETQ. The CDR3 DNA sequence: TGCGCCACCATGAAAGGACTAGCGGAGGGCGAGCAGTACTTC. Translation: CATMKGLAEGEQYF.

This clone occurred a few times. The chain has TRBV9 and TRBJ2-7, with D perhaps TRBD1 (5 bases). V was pared by 4 bases and J by 6 bases, with 17 bases between. Germline V gives CDR1 SGDLS, CDR2 YYNGEE. CDR3 length: 14 residues. CDR3 sequence reads: CASSPRTLLTEQYF. CDR3 nucleotide sequence: TGTGCCAGCAGCCCTCGGACACTGCTGACCGAGCAGTACTTC.

The V call is TRBV5-4, the J call TRBJ2-2; perhaps TRBD2 as D (6 bases). The germline V gene encodes CDR1 SGHNT and CDR2 YYREEE (reference sequence). The CDR3 contains 17 residues. The V end was cut by 0 bases, the J end by 0 bases, with 12 bases between. The CDR3 region has the DNA TGTGCCAGCAGCTTGGCGGGCGCGGGGTCGAACACCGGGGAGCTGTTTTTT. Encoded protein: CASSLAGAGSNTGELFF.

The V and J genes are TRBV15 and TRBJ2-1, with 7 bases that match TRBD2. J gave up 8 bases and V 0 bases, and 7 bases lay outside the gene matches. Looked up from germline, CDR1 is LNHNV and CDR2 is YYDKDF (reference sequence). The CDR3 is made up of 15 amino acids. This chain's CDR3 is CATSRDRGRADEQFF. The CDR3 DNA reads TGTGCCACCAGCAGAGATCGGGGGAGGGCCGATGAGCAGTTCTTC. The full variable domain, rest sourced from reference TRBV15 and TRBJ2-1, is DAMVIQNPRYQVTQFGKPVTLSCSQTLNHNVMYWYQQKSSQAPKLLFHYYDKDFNNEADTPDNFQSRRPNTSFCFLDIRSPGLGDTAMYLCATSRDRGRADEQFFGPGTRLTVL.

This clone has a single count. V gene TRBV6-1 combines with J gene TRBJ1-4; TRBD1 matches 7 bases. The CDR3 has 18 residues. J gave up 3 bases and V 4 bases, and 14 bases lay outside the gene matches. Germline V lookup: CDR1 MNHNS, CDR2 SASEGT. CDR3 bases: TGTGCCAGCAGTGGGTTCTGGATTGCGGACAGGCCTAATGAAAAACTGTTTTTT. This codes for CASSGFWIADRPNEKLFF.

The V and J genes are TRBV7-3 and TRBJ2-3, with TRBD2 matching over 8 bases. The germline V gene has CDR1 SGHTA and CDR2 FQGTGA. The CDR3 length is 17 residues. The junction had 14 bases not matched to a gene; V was cut back by 4 bases and J by 5 bases. The CDR3 sequence is CASSSNAPQRGKDTQYF. DNA of the CDR3: TGTGCCAGCAGCTCAAACGCTCCTCAGCGGGGGAAAGATACGCAGTATTTT. The full variable domain, its missing parts supplied by reference TRBV7-3 and TRBJ2-3, is GAGVSQTPSNKVTEKGKYVELRCDPISGHTALYWYRQSLGQGPEFLIYFQGTGAADDSGLPNDRFFAVRPEGSVSTLKIQRTERGDSAVYLCASSSNAPQRGKDTQYFGPGTRLTVL.

The V gene is TRBV12-5, the J gene TRBJ1-5; D is uncertain. CDR3 length equals 15 residues. Germline CDR1 LGHNT, CDR2 FRNRAP. Trimming removed 7 bases at V and 1 base at J, with 14 bases between. CDR3 in DNA: TGTGCTAGTGCCCTAGCCCTGGGGAGCAATCAGCCCCAGCATTTT. Protein: CASALALGSNQPQHF.

V usage is TRBV4-1 and J usage is TRBJ1-3; perhaps TRBD1 as D (5 bases). The CDR3 has 16 amino acids. The germline CDR1 and CDR2 sequences are MGHRA and YSYEKL. V was shortened by 4 bases and J by 0 bases, with 13 bases between the two germline ends. In nucleotides, the CDR3 is TGCGCCAGCAGCCCCCGAGGGCAGGGCTCTGGAAACACCATATATTTT. Protein sequence: CASSPRGQGSGNTIYF.

The rearrangement uses TRBV27 and TRBJ2-1; tentatively, D is TRBD1 or TRBD2 (5 bases each). CDR1 and CDR2 (germline): MNHEY, SMNVEV (reference sequence). The CDR3 has 15 amino acids. V dropped 5 bases and J dropped 2 bases, with 13 bases sitting between them. The CDR3 here is CASSVTRGPYNEQFF. Written as DNA, the CDR3 is TGTGCCAGCAGTGTCACACGGGGACCCTACAATGAGCAGTTCTTC.

The rearrangement joins TRBV25-1 to TRBJ2-1; a possible D gene is TRBD2 (5 bases). Trimming removed 1 base from V and 0 bases from J, with 10 bases in between. The CDR3 is made up of 16 amino acids. The V gene's germline CDR1 is MGHDK and CDR2 SYGVNS. The CDR3 protein is CASSEWVGSSYNEQFF. The CDR3 DNA reads as TGTGCCAGCAGTGAATGGGTAGGGAGCTCCTACAATGAGCAGTTCTTC.

The rearrangement joins TRBV7-9 to TRBJ2-1, with D possibly matching TRBD2 (5 bases). Trimming stripped 7 bases from V and 5 bases from J, with 15 bases between. Germline CDR1 reads SEHNR; CDR2 reads FQNEAQ (reference sequence). There are 14 residues in the CDR3. CDR3: CASTPRAEDNEQFF. The CDR3 nucleotides are TGTGCCAGCACCCCCCGGGCGGAGGACAATGAGCAGTTCTTC.

The chain employs TRBV30 and TRBJ2-7; D remains unclear. The CDR3 runs 11 residues. With 2 bases removed from V and 2 bases from J, the gap between germline ends came to 4 bases. Germline V gives CDR1 GTSNPN, CDR2 SVGIG (reference sequence). CDR3 nucleotides: TGTGCCTGGAGTCTGACCTACGAGCAGTACTTC. This encodes CAWSLTYEQYF. Complete variable domain (other parts from reference TRBV30 and TRBJ2-7): SQTIHQWPATLVQPVGSPLSLECTVEGTSNPNLYWYRQAAGRGLQLLFYSVGIGQISSEVPQNLSASRPQDRQFILSSKKLLLSDSGFYLCAWSLTYEQYFGPGTRLTVT.

Here the CDR3 reads CASSDSGKPYEQYF. CDR3 bases: TGTGCCAGCAGCGACAGCGGGAAACCCTACGAGCAGTACTTC. This chain links TRBV13 with TRBJ2-7, with 7 nucleotides matching TRBD2. This CDR3 has 14 amino acids. V was pared by 5 bases and J by 2 bases, with 6 bases of the junction left unmatched. Germline CDR1 reads PRHDT; CDR2 reads FYEKMQ (reference sequence).

This clone was seen just once. This chain connects TRBV3-1 (or the pseudogene TRBV3-2) to TRBJ2-7; D is perhaps TRBD2 (5 bases). The CDR3 extends over 13 amino acids. V was clipped by 1 base and J by 3 bases, with 7 bases between them. The germline gives CDR1 LGHDT, CDR2 YNNKEL (reference sequence). In DNA, the CDR3 is TGTGCCAGCAGCCAAGCCGGGAACTACGAGCAGTACTTC. This gives the protein CASSQAGNYEQYF.

This sequence joins TRBV13 and TRBJ2-2, with unresolved D. Per the germline V gene, CDR1 is PRHDT and CDR2 is FYEKMQ (reference sequence). V was cut by 0 bases and J by 6 bases, with 2 bases left in between. There are 12 residues in the CDR3. CDR3 sequence (DNA): TGTGCCAGCAGCTTAGGTCCCGGGGAGCTGTTTTTT. Translation: CASSLGPGELFF.

This chain links TRBV5-8 with TRBJ2-1; TRBD1 agrees at 8 bases. The V and J ends lost 6 bases and 4 bases, in that order; junction bases with no gene match: 6. Per the germline V gene, CDR1 is SGHTS and CDR2 is YDEGEE. The CDR3 length is 14 residues. CDR3 sequence reads: CASTRGQEYNEQFF. DNA for the CDR3: TGTGCCAGCACGCGGGGACAGGAATACAATGAGCAGTTCTTC. The variable domain in full, completed from reference TRBV5-8 and TRBJ2-1, reads EAGVTQSPTHLIKTRGQQATLRCSPISGHTSVYWYQQALGLGLQFLLWYDEGEERNRGNFPPRFSGRQFPNYSSELNVNALELEDSALYLCASTRGQEYNEQFFGPGTRLTVL.

CDR3 nucleotides: TGTGCCAGCAGTTACACAGGAGTCCAAGAGACCCAGTACTTC. This encodes CASSYTGVQETQYF. The V and J genes are TRBV6-6 and TRBJ2-5; TRBD1 is a possible D gene (5 bases). The CDR3 consists of 14 residues. Germline lookup yields CDR1 MNHNY and CDR2 SVGAGI (reference sequence). Trimming left V 2 bases short and J 1 base short, with 8 bases between.

V and J are TRBV3-1 (or the pseudogene TRBV3-2) and TRBJ2-7; 7 positions agree with TRBD2. The CDR3 covers 13 residues. After removal of 6 bases from V and 4 bases from J, the junction contained 6 bases not matched to a gene. The germline V gene has CDR1 LGHDT and CDR2 YNNKEL (reference sequence). This CDR3 reads CASRGGEKYEQYF. Written as DNA, the CDR3 is TGTGCCAGCAGGGGGGGGGAGAAATACGAGCAGTACTTC.

The V and J genes are TRBV5-1 and TRBJ1-4; D remains ambiguous. CDR3 length: 15 residues. Germline values: CDR1 SGHRS, CDR2 YFSETQ. V was cut by 2 bases and J by 5 bases, with 13 bases left in between. The CDR3 DNA reads as TGCGCCAGCAGCTTCTACGGGGAGCCAAATGAAAAACTGTTTTTT. It is translated as CASSFYGEPNEKLFF. Supplemented by reference TRBV5-1 and TRBJ1-4, the full variable domain reads KAGVTQTPRYLIKTRGQQVTLSCSPISGHRSVSWYQQTPGQGLQFLFEYFSETQRNKGNFPGRFSGRQFSNSRSEMNVSTLELGDSALYLCASSFYGEPNEKLFFGSGTQLSVL.

The chain combines TRBV2 with TRBJ1-1; maybe TRBD1 (5 bases). CDR1 and CDR2 from the germline V gene are SNHLY and FYNNEI. The V end lost 8 bases, the J end lost 1 base, and 14 bases lay between the germline ends. The CDR3 totals 14 residues. CDR3 DNA: TGTGCCAGCCAGAAAGGGGCCCGGAACACTGAAGCTTTCTTT. Translation gives CASQKGARNTEAFF.

This CDR3 is CASRGLAGVNEQFF. The CDR3 DNA sequence: TGTGCCAGCCGGGGGCTAGCGGGTGTAAATGAGCAGTTCTTC. The chain carries TRBV27 and TRBJ2-1; 8 bases are shared with TRBD2. Germline-derived CDR1 and CDR2 are MNHEY and SMNVEV (reference sequence). V shed 8 bases, J shed 7 bases, and the junction held 10 bases outside the gene matches. The CDR3 loop spans 14 amino acids.

This chain connects TRBV6-1 to TRBJ1-1; 8 bases map to TRBD1. The V gene's germline CDR1 is MNHNS and CDR2 SASEGT. V was pared by 0 bases and J by 0 bases, with 6 bases of the junction left unmatched. The CDR3 contains 17 residues. CDR3 nucleotide sequence: TGTGCCAGCAGTGAAGCGGCCTCCAGGGGGCTGAACACTGAAGCTTTCTTT. Protein product: CASSEAASRGLNTEAFF.

V and J are TRBV19 and TRBJ2-1; TRBD2 matches 10 bases. The CDR3 contains 16 residues. Germline trimming cut 7 bases from V and 6 bases from J; bases unmatched to any gene: 12. CDR1 is LNHDA and CDR2 is SQIVND in the germline V gene (reference sequence). Here the CDR3 DNA reads TGTGCCAGTACCCTCACAGGAGCGGGAGGGAGCAATGAGCAGTTCTTC. It codes for CASTLTGAGGSNEQFF.

The J gene is TRBJ1-5, the V gene TRBV4-1; D is uncertain. The CDR3 is 13 amino acids. CDR1 is MGHRA and CDR2 is YSYEKL in the germline V gene. Here the CDR3 DNA reads TGCGCAACAGCACGTGATAGCAATCAGCCCCAGCATTTT. It yields the protein CATARDSNQPQHF.

This chain links TRBV6-1 with TRBJ2-3; no firm D call. This CDR3 comprises 13 residues. The ends were cut back, 1 base at V and 8 bases at J, with 10 bases in the middle. Looked up from germline, CDR1 is MNHNS and CDR2 is SASEGT. CDR3: CASSEVVGGTQYF. DNA of the CDR3: TGTGCCAGCAGTGAAGTCGTGGGTGGTACGCAGTATTTT.

The CDR3 region is CASSISSGGRAGNEQFF. The CDR3 DNA reads as TGTGCCAGTAGTATAAGTTCCGGCGGGAGGGCCGGCAATGAGCAGTTCTTC. The rearrangement joins TRBV19 to TRBJ2-1, with 9 bases that match TRBD2. Trimming took 2 bases from V and 6 from J; bases not matched to a gene: 11. The CDR3 runs 17 residues. The germline V gene has CDR1 LNHDA and CDR2 SQIVND (reference sequence).

A single count supports this clone. The rearrangement links TRBV11-3 to TRBJ1-1, with D unresolved. The germline CDR1 and CDR2 sequences are SGHNT and YENEEA. Trimming took 4 bases from V and 10 from J, leaving 16 bases between them. This CDR3 contains 13 residues. CDR3 bases: TGTGCCAGCAGCTCCTCGACTGGAGGCGTAGCTTTCTTT. It yields the protein CASSSSTGGVAFF.

This clone has just one count. This chain uses TRBV3-1 (or the pseudogene TRBV3-2) with TRBJ1-1; D gene unclear. The length of the CDR3 is 15 residues. The germline gives CDR1 LGHDT, CDR2 YNNKEL (reference sequence). Trimming pared 4 bases from V and 7 bases from J, leaving 19 bases between. The CDR3 sequence is CASSRTAGGLSEAFF. The DNA of the CDR3 is TGTGCCAGCAGCCGTACGGCAGGTGGCTTGAGTGAAGCTTTCTTT.

The V call is TRBV10-3, the J call TRBJ2-7; a weak D match, TRBD2 (5 bases). This CDR3 has 14 amino acids. The germline gives CDR1 ENHRY, CDR2 SYGVKD. With 2 bases removed from V and 6 bases from J, the gap between germline ends came to 14 bases. The CDR3 DNA is TGTGCCATCAGTGAGCGGGGTACAGCCTCCGAGCAGTACTTC. The encoded protein is CAISERGTASEQYF.